The source of this T cell receptor (beta chain) is a study of human T cells and chemical hapten exposure. Time point reported: patch test 1, 2 weeks after DPC sensitization. Treatment meaning: therapeutic diphenylcyclopropenone sensitization with weekly scalp DPC. This clonotype is deemed medium-sized (0.01 to 0.1%). TCRdb processed the RACE reads anew with MiXCR; each CDR3 protein has one entry. The repertoire has some 91,000 distinct CDR3 sequences, under 15% of them found once; the top ten carry approximately 2.1%. V lost 2 bases to trimming and J lost 3 bases; unmatched junction nucleotides: 0. CDR1 is DFQATT, CDR2 SNEGSKA, per germline (reference sequence). The CDR3 has 14 amino acids.

The gene calls are TRBV20-1 and TRBJ2-2; 10 positions agree with TRBD2. Sequenced material: whole blood, taken in connection with sensitization to the hapten diphenylcyclopropenone (DPC). This receptor was obtained from a woman in her 40s with alopecia areata. Some clones in this sample may be carry-over from other donors' samples. CDR3 sequence (DNA): TGCAGTGCTAGACTAGCGGGAGACACCGGGGAGCTGTTTTTT. Amino acids: CSARLAGDTGELFF.